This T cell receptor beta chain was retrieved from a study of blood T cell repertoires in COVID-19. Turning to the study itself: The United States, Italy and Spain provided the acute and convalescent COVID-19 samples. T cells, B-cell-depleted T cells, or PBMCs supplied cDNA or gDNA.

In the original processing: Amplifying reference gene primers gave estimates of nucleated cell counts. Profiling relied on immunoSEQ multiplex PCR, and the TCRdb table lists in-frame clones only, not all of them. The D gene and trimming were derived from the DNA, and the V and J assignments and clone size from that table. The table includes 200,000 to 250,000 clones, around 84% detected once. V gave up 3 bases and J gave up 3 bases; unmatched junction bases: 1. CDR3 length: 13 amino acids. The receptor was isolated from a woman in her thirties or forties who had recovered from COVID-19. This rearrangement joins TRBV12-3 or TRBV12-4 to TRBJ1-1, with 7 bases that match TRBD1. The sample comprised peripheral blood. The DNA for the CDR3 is TGTGCCAGCAGTTTTACAGGGGACACTGAAGCTTTCTTT. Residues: CASSFTGDTEAFF.